The 11 T cell receptor beta chains below all came from one sample that was sequenced in a study of tissue T cells after allogeneic stem cell transplantation. Regarding time point: mouse harvest day 7 after allogeneic transplant. The graft held 10^6 splenic CD5+ T cells and 10^7 T-cell-depleted bone marrow cells. This table comes from immunoSEQ multiplex PCR, and its TCRdb copy is limited to in-frame clones, with some not included. The sample holds several thousand clones, approximately 45% seen once. Sequencing used gut tissue. Source of these receptors: a female BALB/c mouse given C57BL/6 T cells with graft-versus-host disease after an allogeneic hematopoietic cell transplant.

A note on this clone: Genes and germline are mouse. With the read ending 1 residue before the CDR3 end, the germline J gene is used to fill in that end. The rearrangement links TRBV12-2 to TRBJ2-4, with D possibly TRBD1 on 6 matching bases. Germline V gene sequence: CDR1 SGHLS, CDR2 HYDKME. The CDR3 contains 14 residues. V gave up 4 bases and J gave up 0 bases, with 10 bases separating them. CDR3 bases read: TGTGCCAGCTCCCCTGGACAGAGTCAAAACACCTTGTAC. Protein sequence: CASSPGQSQNTLY. The CDR3 as a whole reads CASSPGQSQNTLYF.

In the case of this clone: Gene names are the mouse ones. The read gets to within 1 residue of the CDR3 end, and the germline J gene fills in the rest. The gene calls are TRBV26 and TRBJ2-2; TRBD1 matches 7 bases. The germline CDR1 and CDR2 sequences are KGHPV and FQNQEV (reference sequence). The CDR3 runs to 14 residues. Trimming removed 0 bases from V and 6 bases from J; junction bases left unmatched: 1. The CDR3 region is CASSLSTGPGQLYF. The covered CDR3 bases are TGTGCCAGCAGTCTGTCGACAGGGCCCGGGCAGCTCTAC.

This clone has only a few counts. Mouse gene names apply. The read comes to an end 1 residue before the CDR3 does, leaving the germline J gene to fill in the end. V usage is TRBV26 and J usage is TRBJ2-2; maybe TRBD1 (5 bases). The V end lost 3 bases, the J end lost 1 base, and 9 bases lay between the germline ends. The CDR3 is 15 residues long. The germline V gene has CDR1 KGHPV and CDR2 FQNQEV (reference sequence). The CDR3 DNA, read in part, is TGTGCCAGCAGTCTAGGCAGGGTAAACACCGGGCAGCTCTAC. Translated: CASSLGRVNTGQLY. The whole CDR3 sequence is CASSLGRVNTGQLYF.

In regard to this clone: Gene names follow the mouse nomenclature. The read is 1 residue too short to cover the CDR3 end, so that end is filled in from the germline J gene. This sequence joins TRBV12-1 and TRBJ1-3; possible D gene TRBD1, 6 bases. This CDR3 is 16 amino acids long. From germline, CDR1 is SGHSN and CDR2 HYEKVE. With 0 bases removed from V and 0 bases from J, the gap between germline ends came to 11 bases. CDR3: CASSLDQGNSGNTLYF. CDR3 bases read: TGTGCCAGCTCTCTCGACCAGGGGAATTCTGGAAATACGCTCTAT.

This clone was observed a few times. All gene names here are mouse names. The read stops 1 residue short of the end of the CDR3; the missing end is completed from the germline J gene. The chain links TRBV1 to TRBJ2-1, with 11 bases matching TRBD2. Unmatched junction bases numbered 1, after V lost 3 bases and J lost 0 bases. This CDR3 spans 16 amino acids. Per germline, CDR1 NSQYPW and CDR2 LRSPGD (reference sequence). CDR3 sequence reads: CTCSAGTGGNYAEQFF. CDR3 bases read: TGCACCTGCAGTGCCGGGACTGGGGGTAACTATGCTGAGCAGTTC.

In this sample, this clone turned up a few times. Gene names refer to mouse genes. The read comes to an end 1 residue before the CDR3 does, leaving the germline J gene to fill in the end. The genes are TRBV23 and TRBJ2-3; TRBD2 is the table's D call, not checked against the DNA. CDR3 length: 18 residues. Germline assignment: CDR1 KGHTA and CDR2 FQNQQP. The CDR3 is CSSSQWGGTGGAAETLYF. The sequenced part of the CDR3 DNA is TGCTCCAGCAGTCAATGGGGAGGGACTGGGGGGGCTGCAGAAACGCTGTAT.

As concerns this clone: Gene names denote mouse genes. The read terminates 1 residue before the CDR3 end, so the remaining end is supplied by the germline J gene. The chain links TRBV26 to TRBJ2-3, with a possible D match to TRBD2 (5 bases). Germline loops: CDR1 KGHPV, CDR2 FQNQEV (reference sequence). CDR3 length: 14 residues. The V and J ends lost 4 bases and 0 bases respectively, with 8 bases between them. The sequenced CDR3 bases are TGTGCCAGCAGTCGCCTGGGTAGTGCAGAAACGCTGTAT. Translated: CASSRLGSAETLY. The entire CDR3 protein reads CASSRLGSAETLYF.

Turning to this clone: Each gene name is a mouse one. The read comes to an end 1 residue before the CDR3 does, leaving the germline J gene to fill in the end. The chain carries TRBV26 and TRBJ1-1, with D possibly being TRBD1 (5 bases). Germline V gene data show CDR1 as KGHPV and CDR2 as FQNQEV (reference sequence). The V end was cut by 0 bases, the J end by 7 bases, with 6 bases between. The CDR3 totals 12 residues. The DNA read from the CDR3 is TGTGCCAGCAGTCTGTCGGGGCGAGAAGTCTTC. It specifies CASSLSGREVF. From start to end, the CDR3 is CASSLSGREVFF.

This clone has a handful of counts. Mouse names are used for the genes. With the read ending 1 residue before the CDR3 end, the germline J gene is used to fill in that end. The chain has TRBV26 and TRBJ2-7; 9 bases align to TRBD2. The CDR3 has 15 residues. J was trimmed by 0 bases and V by 4 bases; bases with no gene match: 4. Germline CDR1 KGHPV, CDR2 FQNQEV (reference sequence). Partial CDR3 DNA: TGTGCCAGCAGTCGCTGGGGGGGGTACTCCTATGAACAGTAC. The encoded protein is CASSRWGGYSYEQY. In full, the CDR3 reads CASSRWGGYSYEQYF. The complete variable domain, with remaining parts taken from reference TRBV26 and TRBJ2-7, reads NSKVIQTPRYLVKGQGQKAKMRCIPEKGHPVVFWYQQNKNNEFKFLINFQNQEVLQQIDMTEKRFSAECPSNSPCSLEIQSSEAGDSALYLCASSRWGGYSYEQYFGPGTRLTVL.

By share of the sample, this clone is medium-sized. Genes and germline are mouse. The sequenced fragment ends 1 residue before the CDR3 boundary, so the rest is inferred from the germline J gene. V gene TRBV2 combines with J gene TRBJ1-4; D uncertain. Trimming pared 0 bases from V and 4 bases from J, leaving 9 bases between. The germline CDR1 and CDR2 sequences are LGHNA and YSYQKL. This CDR3 contains 15 residues. The CDR3 reads CASSQDRQFNERLFF. CDR3 DNA (partial): TGTGCCAGCAGCCAAGATAGACAATTCAACGAAAGATTATTT.

This clone showed up just a few times. Gene and germline names: mouse. Read sequence stops 1 residue before the CDR3 end, and the germline J gene provides the missing end. V and J are TRBV12-2 and TRBJ2-7; D gene ambiguous. Between the trimmed V and J ends, which lost 4 bases and 4 bases, there was a span of 10 bases. This CDR3 contains 12 residues. CDR1 and CDR2 (germline): SGHLS, HYDKME. CDR3 protein: CASSPDGYEQYF. The covered CDR3 bases are TGTGCCAGCTCCCCGGACGGTTATGAACAGTAC.